The clone carrying this TCR beta chain has at least ten counts. The sample comes from a study of CD8+CD57+ T cells in acquired aplastic anemia. Deletions cut 4 bases from V and 1 base from J, with 5 bases between. The CDR3 has 12 residues. Germline assignment: CDR1 SGHTS and CDR2 YDEGEE. Genomic DNA served as template for TCR beta VDJ and CDR3 profiling. TCRdb recomputed calls from the reads with MiXCR, one row per CDR3 protein. The data contain about 270,000 distinct CDR3 sequences, 55% to 65% of them singletons. This TCR was sampled from a human donor with severe aplastic anemia or a healthy control (not recorded which). What was sequenced was sorted CD4+, CD8+, or CD8+CD57+ T cells (not recorded which) from PBMCs. The V and J genes are TRBV5-8 and TRBJ1-2; D remains unclear. Here the CDR3 reads CASSLLNYGYTF. CDR3 sequence (DNA): TGTGCCAGCAGCCTTCTTAACTATGGCTACACCTTC.